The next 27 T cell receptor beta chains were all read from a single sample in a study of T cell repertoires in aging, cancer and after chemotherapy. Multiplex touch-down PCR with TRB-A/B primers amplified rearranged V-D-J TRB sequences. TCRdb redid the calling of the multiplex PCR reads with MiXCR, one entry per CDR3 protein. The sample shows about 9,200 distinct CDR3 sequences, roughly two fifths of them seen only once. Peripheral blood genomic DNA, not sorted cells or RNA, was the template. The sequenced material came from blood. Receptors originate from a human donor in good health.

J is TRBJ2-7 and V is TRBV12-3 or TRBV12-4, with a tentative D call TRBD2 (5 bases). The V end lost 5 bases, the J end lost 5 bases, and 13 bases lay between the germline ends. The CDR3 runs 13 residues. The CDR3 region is CASSPSGSDEQYF. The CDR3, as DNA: TGTGCCAGCAGTCCCTCGGGGTCCGACGAGCAGTACTTC.

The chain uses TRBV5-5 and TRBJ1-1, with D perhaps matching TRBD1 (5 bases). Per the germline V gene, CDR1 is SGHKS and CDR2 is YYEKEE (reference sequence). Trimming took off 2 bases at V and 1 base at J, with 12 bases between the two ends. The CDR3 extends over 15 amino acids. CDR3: CASSFDSLPNTEAFF. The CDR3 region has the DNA TGTGCCAGCAGCTTCGACAGCTTGCCGAACACTGAAGCTTTCTTT.

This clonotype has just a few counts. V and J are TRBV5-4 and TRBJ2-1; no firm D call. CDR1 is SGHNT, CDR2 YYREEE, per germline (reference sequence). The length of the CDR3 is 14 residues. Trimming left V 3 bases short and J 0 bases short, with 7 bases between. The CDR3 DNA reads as TGTGCCAGCAGCTCCGTAAGCTCCTACAATGAGCAGTTCTTC. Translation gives CASSSVSSYNEQFF.

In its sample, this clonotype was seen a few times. The CDR3 here is CASSVTGEGGYTF. The CDR3 DNA reads as TGTGCCAGCAGCGTTACAGGGGAGGGAGGCTACACCTTC. The chain uses TRBV6-5 and TRBJ1-2; 7 nucleotides agree with TRBD1. The V segment lost 6 bases and the J segment 8 bases; nucleotides outside the gene matches: 9. The CDR3 has 13 residues. Germline V gene sequence: CDR1 MNHEY, CDR2 SVGAGI.

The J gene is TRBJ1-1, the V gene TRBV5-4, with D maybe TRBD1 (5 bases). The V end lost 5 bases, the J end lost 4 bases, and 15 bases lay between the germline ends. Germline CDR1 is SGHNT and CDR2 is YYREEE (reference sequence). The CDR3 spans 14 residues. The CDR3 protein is CASSPGGGVTEAFF. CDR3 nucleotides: TGTGCCAGCAGTCCGGGTGGGGGAGTCACTGAAGCTTTCTTT.

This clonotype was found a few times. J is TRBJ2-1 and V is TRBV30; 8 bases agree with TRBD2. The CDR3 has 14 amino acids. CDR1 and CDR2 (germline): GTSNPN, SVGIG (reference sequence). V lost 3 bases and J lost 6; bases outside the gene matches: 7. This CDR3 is CAWSGTSVGNEQFF. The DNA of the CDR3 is TGTGCCTGGAGCGGGACTAGTGTAGGCAATGAGCAGTTCTTC.

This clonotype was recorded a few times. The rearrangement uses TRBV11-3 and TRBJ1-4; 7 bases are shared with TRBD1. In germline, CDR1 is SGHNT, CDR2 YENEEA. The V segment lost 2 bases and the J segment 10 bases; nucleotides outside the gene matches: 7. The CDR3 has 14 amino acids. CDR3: CASSLRQGGGKLFF. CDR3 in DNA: TGTGCCAGCAGCTTACGACAGGGAGGGGGAAAACTGTTTTTT.

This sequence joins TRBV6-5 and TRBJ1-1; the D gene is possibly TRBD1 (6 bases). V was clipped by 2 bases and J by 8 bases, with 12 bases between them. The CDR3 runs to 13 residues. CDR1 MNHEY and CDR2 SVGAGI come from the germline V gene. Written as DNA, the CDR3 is TGTGCCAGCAGTTACGCAGGGGTTCTGGAAGCTTTCTTT. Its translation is CASSYAGVLEAFF.

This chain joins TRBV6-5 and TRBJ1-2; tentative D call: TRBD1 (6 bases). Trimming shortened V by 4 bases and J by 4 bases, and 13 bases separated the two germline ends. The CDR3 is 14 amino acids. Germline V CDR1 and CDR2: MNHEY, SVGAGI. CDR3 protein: CASSFNRDTYGYTF. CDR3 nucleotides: TGTGCCAGCAGTTTCAACAGGGACACCTATGGCTACACCTTC.

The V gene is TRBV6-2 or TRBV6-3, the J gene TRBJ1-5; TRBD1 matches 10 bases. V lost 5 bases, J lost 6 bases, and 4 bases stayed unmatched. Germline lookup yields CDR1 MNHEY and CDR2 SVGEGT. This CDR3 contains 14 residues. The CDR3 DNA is TGTGCCAGCAGTCGGACAGGGGGGGCTCAGCCCCAGCATTTT. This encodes CASSRTGGAQPQHF.

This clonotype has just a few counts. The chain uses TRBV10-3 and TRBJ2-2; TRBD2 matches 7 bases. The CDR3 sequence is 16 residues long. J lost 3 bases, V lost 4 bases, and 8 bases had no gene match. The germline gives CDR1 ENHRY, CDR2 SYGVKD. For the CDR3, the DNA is TGTGCCATCAGTGTCGGGCTAGCGGTTGACACCGGGGAGCTGTTTTTT. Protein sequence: CAISVGLAVDTGELFF.

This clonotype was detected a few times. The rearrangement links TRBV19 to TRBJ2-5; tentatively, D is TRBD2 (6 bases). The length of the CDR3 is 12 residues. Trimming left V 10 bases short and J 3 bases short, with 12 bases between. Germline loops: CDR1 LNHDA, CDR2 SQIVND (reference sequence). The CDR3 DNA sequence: TGTGCCACCACGGAGGGCGAAGAGACCCAGTACTTC. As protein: CATTEGEETQYF.

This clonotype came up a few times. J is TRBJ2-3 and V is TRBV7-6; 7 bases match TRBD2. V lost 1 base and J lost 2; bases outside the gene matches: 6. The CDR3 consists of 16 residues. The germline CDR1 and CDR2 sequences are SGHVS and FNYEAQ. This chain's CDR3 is CASSLGSLAATDTQYF. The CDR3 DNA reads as TGTGCCAGCAGCTTAGGTTCTCTAGCGGCCACAGATACGCAGTATTTT.

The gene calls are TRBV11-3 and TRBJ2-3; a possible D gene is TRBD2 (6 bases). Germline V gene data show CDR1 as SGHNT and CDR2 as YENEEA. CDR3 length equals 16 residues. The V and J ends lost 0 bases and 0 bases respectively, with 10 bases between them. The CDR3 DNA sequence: TGTGCCAGCAGCTTAGAGGTGCGGGGTAGCACAGATACGCAGTATTTT. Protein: CASSLEVRGSTDTQYF.

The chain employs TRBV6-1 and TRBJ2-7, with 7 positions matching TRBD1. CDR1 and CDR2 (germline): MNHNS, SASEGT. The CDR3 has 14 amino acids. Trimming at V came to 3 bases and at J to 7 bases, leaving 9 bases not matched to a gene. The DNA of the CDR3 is TGTGCCAGCAGTGAGACAGGGCCCCGGGGAGAGCAGTACTTC. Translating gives CASSETGPRGEQYF.

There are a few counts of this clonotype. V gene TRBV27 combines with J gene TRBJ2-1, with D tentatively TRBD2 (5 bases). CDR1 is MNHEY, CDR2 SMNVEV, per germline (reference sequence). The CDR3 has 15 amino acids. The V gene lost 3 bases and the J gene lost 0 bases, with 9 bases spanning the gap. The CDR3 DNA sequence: TGTGCCAGCAGTTTCTCGGGGTCCTCCTACAATGAGCAGTTCTTC. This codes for CASSFSGSSYNEQFF.

The CDR3 sequence is CASSPWREVPYEQYF. In DNA form, the CDR3 reads TGTGCCAGCAGCCCGTGGCGGGAGGTGCCCTACGAGCAGTACTTC. V usage is TRBV12-3 or TRBV12-4 and J usage is TRBJ2-7, with 8 nucleotides matching TRBD2. The CDR3 has 15 residues. The ends lost 6 bases at V and 2 bases at J; junction bases unmatched: 9.

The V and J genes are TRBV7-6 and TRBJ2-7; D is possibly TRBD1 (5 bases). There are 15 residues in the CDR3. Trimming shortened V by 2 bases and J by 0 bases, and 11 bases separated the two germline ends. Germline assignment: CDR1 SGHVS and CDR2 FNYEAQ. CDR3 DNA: TGTGCCAGCAGCTTATATCAGGGTGACTCCTACGAGCAGTACTTC. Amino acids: CASSLYQGDSYEQYF.

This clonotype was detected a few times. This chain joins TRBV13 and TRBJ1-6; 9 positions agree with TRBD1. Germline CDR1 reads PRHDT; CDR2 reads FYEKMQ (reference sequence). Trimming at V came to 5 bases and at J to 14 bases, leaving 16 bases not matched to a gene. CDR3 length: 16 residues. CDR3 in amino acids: CASSDENRGLDRTLHF. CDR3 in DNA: TGTGCCAGCAGCGATGAGAACAGGGGGCTGGATCGGACCCTCCACTTT.

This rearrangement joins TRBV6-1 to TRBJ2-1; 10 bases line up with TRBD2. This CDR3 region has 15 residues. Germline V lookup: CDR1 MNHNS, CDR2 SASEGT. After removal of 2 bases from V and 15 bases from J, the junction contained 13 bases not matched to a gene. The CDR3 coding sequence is TGTGCCAGCAGTGAACCCGCCAGCGGGAGGGCCGGGCGGTTCTTC. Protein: CASSEPASGRAGRFF.

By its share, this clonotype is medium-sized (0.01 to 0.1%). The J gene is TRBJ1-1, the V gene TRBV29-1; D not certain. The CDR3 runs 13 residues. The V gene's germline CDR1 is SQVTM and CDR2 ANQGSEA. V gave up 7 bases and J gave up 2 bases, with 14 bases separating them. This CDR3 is CSAAGGPNTEAFF. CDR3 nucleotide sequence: TGCAGCGCCGCCGGAGGGCCTAACACTGAAGCTTTCTTT. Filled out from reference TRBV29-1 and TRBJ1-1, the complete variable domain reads SAVISQKPSRDICQRGTSLTIQCQVDSQVTMMFWYRQQPGQSLTLIATANQGSEATYESGFVIDKFPISRPNLTFSTLTVSNMSPEDSSIYLCSAAGGPNTEAFFGQGTRLTVV.

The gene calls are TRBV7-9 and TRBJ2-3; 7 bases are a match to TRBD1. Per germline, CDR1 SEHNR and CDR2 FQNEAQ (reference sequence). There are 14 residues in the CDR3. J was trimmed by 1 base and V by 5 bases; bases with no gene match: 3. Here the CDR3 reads CASSLGQGTDTQYF. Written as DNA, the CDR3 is TGTGCCAGCAGCCTTGGACAGGGCACAGATACGCAGTATTTT. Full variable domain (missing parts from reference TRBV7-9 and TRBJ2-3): DTGVSQNPRHKITKRGQNVTFRCDPISEHNRLYWYRQTLGQGPEFLTYFQNEAQLEKSRLLSDRFSAERPKGSFSTLEIQRTEQGDSAMYLCASSLGQGTDTQYFGPGTRLTVL.

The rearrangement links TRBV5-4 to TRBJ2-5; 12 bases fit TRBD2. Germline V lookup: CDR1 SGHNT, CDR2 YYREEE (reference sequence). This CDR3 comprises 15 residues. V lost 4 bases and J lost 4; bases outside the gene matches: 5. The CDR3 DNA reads TGTGCCAGCAGCATCGGACTAGCGGGAAGAGAGACCCAGTACTTC. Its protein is CASSIGLAGRETQYF.

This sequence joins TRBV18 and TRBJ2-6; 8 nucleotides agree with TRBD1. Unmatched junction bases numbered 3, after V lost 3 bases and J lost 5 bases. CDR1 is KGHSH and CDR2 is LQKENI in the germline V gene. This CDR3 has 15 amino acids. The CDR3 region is CASSPDRGWANVLTF. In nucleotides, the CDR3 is TGTGCCAGCTCACCTGACAGGGGATGGGCCAACGTCCTGACTTTC.

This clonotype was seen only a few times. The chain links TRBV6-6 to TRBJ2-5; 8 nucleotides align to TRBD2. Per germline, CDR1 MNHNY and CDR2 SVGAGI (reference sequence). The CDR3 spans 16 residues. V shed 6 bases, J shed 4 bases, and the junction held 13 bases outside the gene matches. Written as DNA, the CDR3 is TGTGCCAGCAGATCCCGAGGTAGCGGGGTGCCAGAGACCCAGTACTTC. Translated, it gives CASRSRGSGVPETQYF.

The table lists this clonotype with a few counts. The CDR3 nucleotides are TGCAGTGCTAGAGAGATGCCGCAACCGGGAAACACCATATATTTT. It codes for CSAREMPQPGNTIYF. This rearrangement joins TRBV20-1 to TRBJ1-3; D ambiguous. CDR3 length equals 15 residues. The germline V and J ends were trimmed by 0 bases and 4 bases, with 13 bases remaining between them. Germline assignment: CDR1 DFQATT and CDR2 SNEGSKA (reference sequence).

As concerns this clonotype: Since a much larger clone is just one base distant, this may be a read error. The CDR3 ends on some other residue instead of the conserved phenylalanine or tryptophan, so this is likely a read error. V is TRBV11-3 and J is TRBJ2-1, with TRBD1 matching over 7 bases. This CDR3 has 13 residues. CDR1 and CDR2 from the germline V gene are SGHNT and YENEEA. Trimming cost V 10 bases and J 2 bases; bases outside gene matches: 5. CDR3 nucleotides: TGTGCCACTTCGACAGGGACCTACAATGAGCAGTTCTGC. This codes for CATSTGTYNEQFC.